The subject of this entry is one T cell receptor (beta chain). No antigen is known for it. The CDR3 length is 15 residues. Trimming at V came to 4 bases and at J to 3 bases, leaving 4 bases not matched to a gene. CDR1 and CDR2 (germline): MNHEY, SVGEGT. Cells stained for CD3, CD4, CD8, CD45RA, CD27 and viability were sorted into four CD45RA/CD27 subsets. Two oligonucleotides, mixed equimolar, formed the beta constant-region primer covering TRBC1 and TRBC2. TCRdb processed the UMI-ligation and nested PCR reads anew with MiXCR; each CDR3 protein has one entry. Of 130,000 to 150,000 distinct CDR3 sequences listed, about a sixth are singletons. The sample comes from a study of naive and memory T cell subsets. Study observations and caveats: Over 90% of naive TCR sequences appeared only once, unlike memory subsets. From naive to CM, EM and EMRA, diversity decreased and Gini increased.

This clonotype originated in a human donor in good health. The chain carries TRBV6-2 or TRBV6-3 and TRBJ2-7; the match to TRBD2 covers 12 bases. Sequenced input: naive CD4+ T cells from blood. CDR3 amino acids: CASSSGTSGFYEQYF. Written as DNA, the CDR3 is TGTGCCAGCAGTTCCGGGACTAGCGGGTTCTACGAGCAGTACTTC.